One sample yielded the 6 T cell receptor beta chains listed below, sequenced in a study of graft-versus-host responses after intestinal transplantation. Produced via immunoSEQ multiplex PCR; TCRdb's table is partial and in-frame only. The sample holds about 88,000 clones, about 90% seen once. These receptors are not linked to any known antigen. Specimen: unstimulated CD4+ T cells sorted from spleen or lymph node cells, collected before intestinal transplant. The receptors come from a human donor who received an intestinal transplant.

This sequence joins TRBV5-1 and TRBJ2-7; 8 nucleotides match TRBD1. The V segment lost 0 bases and the J segment 3 bases; nucleotides outside the gene matches: 11. Germline values: CDR1 SGHRS, CDR2 YFSETQ. The CDR3 length is 17 residues. The CDR3 loop reads CASSLGDRMDDYYEQYF. CDR3 sequence (DNA): TGCGCCAGCAGCTTGGGGGACAGGATGGACGACTACTACGAGCAGTACTTC.

This chain connects TRBV19 to TRBJ1-5; TRBD1 is a possible D gene (5 bases). This CDR3 spans 15 amino acids. Germline assignment: CDR1 LNHDA and CDR2 SQIVND (reference sequence). Trimming removed 3 bases from V and 4 bases from J, with 13 bases in between. The CDR3 DNA sequence: TGTGCCAGTAGTATGTTCCCGGGGGGGAATCAGCCCCAGCATTTT. Its translation: CASSMFPGGNQPQHF.

The J gene is TRBJ1-6, the V gene TRBV7-9; D might be TRBD1 (5 bases). Trimming shortened V by 0 bases and J by 2 bases, and 11 bases separated the two germline ends. CDR1 is SEHNR and CDR2 is FQNEAQ in the germline V gene (reference sequence). The CDR3 length is 17 residues. The CDR3 is CASSLADGATYNSPLHF. The CDR3 region has the DNA TGTGCCAGCAGCTTAGCGGATGGGGCAACCTATAATTCACCCCTCCACTTT.

This clone was detected a few times. The chain is built from TRBV5-1 and TRBJ1-2, with D perhaps TRBD1 (5 bases). The CDR3 has 15 amino acids. The V end lost 4 bases, the J end lost 5 bases, and 18 bases lay between the germline ends. The V gene's germline CDR1 is SGHRS and CDR2 YFSETQ. As DNA, the CDR3 is TGCGCCAGCAGCCCCCCACTCAAGGGGCCGTATGGCTACACCTTC. Protein: CASSPPLKGPYGYTF.

This chain uses TRBV11-2 with TRBJ1-4; D is unclear. The CDR3 contains 13 residues. Germline V CDR1 and CDR2: SGHAT, FQNNGV. V lost 1 base and J 8 bases, leaving 8 bases between the germline ends. The CDR3 nucleotides read TGTGCCAGCAGCTTAGCGAGAGGGGAAAAACTGTTTTTT. Translating it yields CASSLARGEKLFF.

The rearrangement links TRBV9 to TRBJ1-2, with 12 nucleotides matching TRBD1. Trimming removed 4 bases from V and 8 bases from J; junction bases left unmatched: 9. The length of the CDR3 is 15 residues. The germline V gene encodes CDR1 SGDLS and CDR2 YYNGEE. The CDR3 protein is CASSLRGQGARGYTF. CDR3 in DNA: TGTGCCAGCAGCTTGAGGGGACAGGGGGCGCGAGGCTACACCTTC.